This passage covers 27 T cell receptor beta chains from one sample sequenced in a study of shared clonotypes between healthy human individuals. Repertoires were generated with immunoSEQ multiplex PCR, while TCRdb's copy carries only in-frame clones and drops some. Of about 2.1 million clones in the sample, just over 90% are singletons; the top ten hold about 1.6%. CD8 cells classed as naive were CD45RO-negative and positively selected for CCR7, excluding terminally differentiated effector memory CD45RA+ cells. Sequences were obtained from naive CD8+ T cells from PBMCs. The receptors stem from a man between 18 and 35 years old in good health. Some clones in this sample may be carry-over from other donors' samples.

CDR3 sequence: CASSLYTPEQYF. Written as DNA, the CDR3 is TGTGCCAGCAGCTTGTACACACCGGAGCAGTACTTC. The chain recombines TRBV7-9 with TRBJ2-7; D uncertain. The germline gives CDR1 SEHNR, CDR2 FQNEAQ (reference sequence). The ends were cut back, 3 bases at V and 7 bases at J, with 10 bases in the middle. CDR3 length: 12 amino acids.

CDR3 amino acids: CASSFAGEQNTEAFF. The CDR3 DNA reads as TGTGCCAGCAGCTTCGCAGGGGAGCAGAACACTGAAGCTTTCTTT. This rearrangement joins TRBV11-2 to TRBJ1-1; D might be TRBD1 (6 bases). Germline V CDR1 and CDR2: SGHAT, FQNNGV. Trimming removed 3 bases at V and 1 base at J, with 12 bases between. The CDR3 has 15 amino acids.

The rearrangement uses TRBV5-8 and TRBJ2-7; TRBD1 might be the D (5 bases). Germline lookup yields CDR1 SGHTS and CDR2 YDEGEE. The CDR3 covers 15 residues. The V gene lost 0 bases and the J gene lost 5 bases, with 15 bases spanning the gap. The CDR3 sequence is CASSLGRSSRDEQYF. In DNA, the CDR3 is TGTGCCAGCAGCTTGGGGCGATCCTCCAGGGACGAGCAGTACTTC.

J is TRBJ1-1 and V is TRBV5-4; D unresolved. The CDR3 is 11 residues long. Germline V CDR1 and CDR2: SGHNT, YYREEE (reference sequence). Between the trimmed V and J ends, which lost 4 bases and 3 bases, there was a span of 4 bases. CDR3 amino acids: CASSLYTEAFF. CDR3 DNA sequence: TGTGCCAGCAGCCTATACACTGAAGCTTTCTTT.

The V call is TRBV6-1, the J call TRBJ1-5; D unresolved. The V gene's germline CDR1 is MNHNS and CDR2 SASEGT. Trimming pared 5 bases from V and 5 bases from J, leaving 10 bases between. The CDR3 sequence is 13 residues long. DNA for the CDR3: TGTGCCAGCAGTCCCAAGGGTTATCAGCCCCAGCATTTT. This sequence encodes CASSPKGYQPQHF.

The V gene is TRBV7-9, the J gene TRBJ2-7; D may correspond to TRBD1 or TRBD2 (5 bases each). Germline CDR1 SEHNR, CDR2 FQNEAQ (reference sequence). This CDR3 is 15 amino acids long. V was clipped by 0 bases and J by 6 bases, with 15 bases between them. CDR3 in amino acids: CASSLAAGWESEQYF. CDR3 coding DNA: TGTGCCAGCAGCTTAGCGGCAGGGTGGGAGTCCGAGCAGTACTTC.

This chain links TRBV6-1 with TRBJ1-1; D ambiguous. The CDR3 sequence is 12 residues long. Germline V gene lookup returns CDR1 MNHNS and CDR2 SASEGT. V dropped 10 bases and J dropped 1 base, with 10 bases sitting between them. In nucleotides, the CDR3 is TGTGCCATCCGACTTTGGAACACTGAAGCTTTCTTT. It specifies CAIRLWNTEAFF.

CDR3 in amino acids: CASGHPGTGVIEQYF. In DNA form, the CDR3 reads TGTGCCAGCGGACACCCCGGGACAGGGGTTATTGAGCAGTACTTC. This chain links TRBV2 with TRBJ2-7, with 10 bases that match TRBD1. The CDR3 is 15 amino acids. CDR1 is SNHLY and CDR2 is FYNNEI in the germline V gene. The V segment lost 8 bases and the J segment 7 bases; nucleotides outside the gene matches: 14.

The chain links TRBV9 to TRBJ2-6; 8 bases line up with TRBD2. Germline CDR1 is SGDLS and CDR2 is YYNGEE. V was pared by 0 bases and J by 2 bases, with 22 bases of the junction left unmatched. The CDR3 is 23 residues long. The CDR3 is CASSVDFGSLGLEFFPGANVLTF. The CDR3 DNA reads TGTGCCAGCAGCGTAGATTTTGGGAGTTTGGGACTAGAGTTTTTCCCTGGGGCCAACGTCCTGACTTTC.

The chain carries TRBV7-8 and TRBJ2-3; 13 positions match TRBD2. The trim removed 5 bases at V and 2 bases at J, leaving 7 bases unmatched. The germline CDR1 and CDR2 sequences are SGHVS and FQNEAQ. The CDR3 is 17 residues long. The CDR3 loop reads CASSASGLAGHTDTQYF. The DNA of the CDR3 is TGTGCCAGCAGCGCATCGGGACTAGCGGGGCACACAGATACGCAGTATTTT.

V is TRBV27 and J is TRBJ2-7; tentative D call: TRBD2 (5 bases). This CDR3 is built from 15 residues. The V end was cut by 5 bases, the J end by 2 bases, with 16 bases between. CDR1 and CDR2 from the germline V gene are MNHEY and SMNVEV (reference sequence). The CDR3: CASSPGPEEAYEQYF. The CDR3 DNA reads as TGTGCCAGCAGTCCAGGCCCCGAGGAGGCCTACGAGCAGTACTTC.

This sequence joins TRBV28 and TRBJ1-1; 8 bases are a match to TRBD1. V was clipped by 7 bases and J by 4 bases; unmatched bases: 20. Germline-derived CDR1 and CDR2 are MDHEN and SYDVKM. This CDR3 region has 18 residues. The CDR3 protein is CASIPPKGFGTGGTEAFF. The CDR3 nucleotides read TGTGCCAGCATCCCTCCTAAGGGGTTTGGGACAGGCGGCACTGAAGCTTTCTTT.

The V gene is TRBV28, the J gene TRBJ1-5; 10 bases line up with TRBD1. The V gene end was trimmed by 6 bases and the J gene end by 8 bases; junction bases not matched to a gene: 7. In germline, CDR1 is MDHEN, CDR2 SYDVKM. This CDR3 comprises 14 residues. CDR3 residues: CASRGDRGGEPQHF. In DNA, the CDR3 is TGTGCCAGCAGGGGGGACAGGGGTGGTGAGCCCCAGCATTTT.

This rearrangement joins TRBV4-3 to TRBJ2-7; TRBD1 agrees at 7 bases. Germline V gives CDR1 LGHNA, CDR2 YSLEER. V shed 1 base and J 0 bases; nucleotides not matched to a gene: 9. This CDR3 spans 17 amino acids. In nucleotides, the CDR3 is TGCGCCAGCAGCCAAGCCATTGACAGGGAATACTCCTACGAGCAGTACTTC. The encoded protein is CASSQAIDREYSYEQYF.

The V call is TRBV29-1, the J call TRBJ2-1, with 7 bases identical to TRBD2. The germline V gene has CDR1 SQVTM and CDR2 ANQGSEA. J was trimmed by 0 bases and V by 4 bases; bases with no gene match: 6. The CDR3 loop spans 15 amino acids. The CDR3 here is CSVGGGSRSYNEQFF. In DNA form, the CDR3 reads TGCAGCGTTGGGGGCGGGAGCCGCTCCTACAATGAGCAGTTCTTC.

The CDR3 DNA is TGTGCCAGCAGTTTATTTCCAGGGGGGGATACGCAGTATTTT. Protein product: CASSLFPGGDTQYF. The chain employs TRBV27 and TRBJ2-3, with D perhaps matching TRBD1 (7 bases). The V end lost 1 base, the J end lost 6 bases, and 11 bases lay between the germline ends. The germline gives CDR1 MNHEY, CDR2 SMNVEV (reference sequence). The CDR3 sequence is 14 residues long.

CDR3 coding DNA: TGTGCCAGCAGCTTAGAAGGGAGTGACTACGAGCAGTACTTC. Amino acids: CASSLEGSDYEQYF. The gene calls are TRBV11-2 and TRBJ2-7; weak D call: TRBD2 (5 bases). Trimming shortened V by 0 bases and J by 3 bases, and 9 bases separated the two germline ends. CDR3 length: 14 residues. Looked up from germline, CDR1 is SGHAT and CDR2 is FQNNGV.

V usage is TRBV28 and J usage is TRBJ1-3, with unresolved D. Germline values: CDR1 MDHEN, CDR2 SYDVKM. The CDR3 loop spans 14 amino acids. Between the trimmed V and J ends, which lost 7 bases and 4 bases, there was a span of 14 bases. Here the CDR3 DNA reads TGTGCCAGCACGTTCGGAGTTTTCGGAAACACCATATATTTT. This codes for CASTFGVFGNTIYF.

V and J are TRBV7-2 and TRBJ2-1; D gene uncertain. Trimming removed 3 bases from V and 7 bases from J, with 22 bases in between. The CDR3 totals 17 residues. Germline V gives CDR1 SGHTA, CDR2 FQGNSA. The chain's CDR3 is CASSFPSTKTSWNEQFF. For the CDR3, the DNA is TGTGCCAGCAGCTTTCCAAGTACCAAAACCTCGTGGAATGAGCAGTTCTTC.

This rearrangement joins TRBV5-1 to TRBJ2-1; unclear D gene. Trimming left V 0 bases short and J 0 bases short, with 4 bases between. From germline, CDR1 is SGHRS and CDR2 YFSETQ. There are 14 residues in the CDR3. The CDR3 protein is CASSLDSSYNEQFF. The CDR3 DNA follows: TGCGCCAGCAGCTTGGACAGCTCCTACAATGAGCAGTTCTTC.

The chain joins TRBV13 to TRBJ1-2; tentatively, D is TRBD1 (6 bases). This CDR3 comprises 14 residues. Trimming removed 5 bases from V and 2 bases from J, with 12 bases in between. Per germline, CDR1 PRHDT and CDR2 FYEKMQ (reference sequence). The CDR3 loop reads CASSGIQGNYGYTF. The CDR3 DNA follows: TGTGCCAGCAGCGGGATACAGGGCAACTATGGCTACACCTTC.

CDR3 residues: CAISYSLGNEQYF. The CDR3 DNA sequence: TGTGCCATCAGTTACAGCCTTGGCAACGAGCAGTACTTC. The rearrangement links TRBV10-3 to TRBJ2-7, with D uncertain. The CDR3 is 13 amino acids. The V end was cut by 5 bases, the J end by 5 bases, with 13 bases between. Germline loops: CDR1 ENHRY, CDR2 SYGVKD.

The chain uses TRBV28 and TRBJ1-4; D might be TRBD1 (5 bases). The germline V and J ends were trimmed by 1 base and 8 bases, with 11 bases remaining between them. CDR3 length equals 14 residues. Germline values: CDR1 MDHEN, CDR2 SYDVKM. Here the CDR3 reads CASSLLMNREKLFF. In nucleotides, the CDR3 is TGTGCCAGCAGTTTATTGATGAACAGGGAAAAACTGTTTTTT.

A single count supports this clone. V gene TRBV4-1 combines with J gene TRBJ2-2; 7 nucleotides match TRBD1. This CDR3 is built from 17 residues. CDR1 is MGHRA, CDR2 YSYEKL, per germline. Trimming removed 4 bases from V and 6 bases from J; junction bases left unmatched: 14. In DNA form, the CDR3 reads TGCGCCAGCAGCCGGACCGAGCCAACAGGGGCCGCCGGGGAGCTGTTTTTT. This translates into CASSRTEPTGAAGELFF.

V is TRBV6-5 and J is TRBJ1-1; D possibly corresponds to TRBD1 (6 bases). This CDR3 has 13 amino acids. Germline CDR1 and CDR2: MNHEY and SVGAGI. V was pared by 6 bases and J by 5 bases, with 13 bases between. The CDR3 spells CASRRQVKTEAFF. The CDR3 coding sequence is TGTGCCAGCAGACGACAGGTAAAAACTGAAGCTTTCTTT.

This clone appeared a few times. The V and J genes are TRBV7-9 and TRBJ1-1, with TRBD1 matching over 7 bases. Trimming at V came to 5 bases and at J to 0 bases, leaving 9 bases not matched to a gene. Germline V gives CDR1 SEHNR, CDR2 FQNEAQ (reference sequence). The CDR3 runs to 16 residues. The CDR3 region is CASSPGTVSMNTEAFF. In nucleotides, the CDR3 is TGTGCCAGCAGCCCCGGGACAGTAAGCATGAACACTGAAGCTTTCTTT.

The chain is built from TRBV10-3 and TRBJ1-2; D perhaps matches TRBD1 (5 bases). The V and J ends lost 8 bases and 4 bases respectively, with 14 bases between them. The CDR3 covers 13 residues. CDR1 is ENHRY, CDR2 SYGVKD, per germline. CDR3 nucleotide sequence: TGTGCCATCGTAAGTGATGGGGGCTATGGCTACACCTTC. Its protein is CAIVSDGGYGYTF.